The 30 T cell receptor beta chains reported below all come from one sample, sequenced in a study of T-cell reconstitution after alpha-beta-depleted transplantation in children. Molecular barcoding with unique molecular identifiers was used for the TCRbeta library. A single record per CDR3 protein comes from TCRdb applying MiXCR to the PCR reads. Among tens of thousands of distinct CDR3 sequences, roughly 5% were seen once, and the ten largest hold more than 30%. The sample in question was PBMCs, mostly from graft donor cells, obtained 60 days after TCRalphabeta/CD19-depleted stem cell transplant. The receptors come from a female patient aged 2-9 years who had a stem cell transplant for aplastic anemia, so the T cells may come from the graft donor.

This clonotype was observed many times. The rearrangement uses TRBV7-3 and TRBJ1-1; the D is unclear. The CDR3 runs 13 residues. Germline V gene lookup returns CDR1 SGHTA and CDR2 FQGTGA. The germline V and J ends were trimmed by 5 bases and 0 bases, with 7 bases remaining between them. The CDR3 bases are TGTGCCAGCAGCCGCCAGGTGAACACTGAAGCTTTCTTT. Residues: CASSRQVNTEAFF. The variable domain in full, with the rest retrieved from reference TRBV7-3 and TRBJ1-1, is GAGVSQTPSNKVTEKGKYVELRCDPISGHTALYWYRQSLGQGPEFLIYFQGTGAADDSGLPNDRFFAVRPEGSVSTLKIQRTERGDSAVYLCASSRQVNTEAFFGQGTRLTVV.

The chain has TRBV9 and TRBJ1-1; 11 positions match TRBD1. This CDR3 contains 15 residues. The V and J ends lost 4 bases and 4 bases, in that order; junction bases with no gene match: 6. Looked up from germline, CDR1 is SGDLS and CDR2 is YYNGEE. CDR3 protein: CASSPRTGGGTEAFF. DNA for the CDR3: TGTGCCAGCAGCCCTCGGACAGGGGGCGGCACTGAAGCTTTCTTT.

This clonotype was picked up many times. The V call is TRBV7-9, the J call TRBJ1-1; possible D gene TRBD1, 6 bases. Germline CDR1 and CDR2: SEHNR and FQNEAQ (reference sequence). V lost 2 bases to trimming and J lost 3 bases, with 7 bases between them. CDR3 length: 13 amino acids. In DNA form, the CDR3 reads TGTGCCAGCAGCTTAACAGGGTACACTGAAGCTTTCTTT. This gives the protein CASSLTGYTEAFF.

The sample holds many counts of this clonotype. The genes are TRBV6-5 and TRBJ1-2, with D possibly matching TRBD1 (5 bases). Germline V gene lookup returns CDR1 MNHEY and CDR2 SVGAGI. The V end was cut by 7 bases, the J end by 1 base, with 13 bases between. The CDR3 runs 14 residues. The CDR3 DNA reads TGTGCCAGCACCCCCGGGACGTTTAACTATGGCTACACCTTC. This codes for CASTPGTFNYGYTF.

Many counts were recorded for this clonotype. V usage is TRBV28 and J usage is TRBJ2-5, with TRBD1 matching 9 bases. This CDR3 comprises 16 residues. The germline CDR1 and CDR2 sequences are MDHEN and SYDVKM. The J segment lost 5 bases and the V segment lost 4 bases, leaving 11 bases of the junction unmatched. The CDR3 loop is CASSWGTGRFWETQYF. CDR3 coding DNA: TGTGCCAGCAGTTGGGGGACAGGGAGGTTTTGGGAGACCCAGTACTTC.

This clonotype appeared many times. This CDR3 is CAISESSPSGANVLTF. The CDR3 DNA sequence: TGTGCCATCAGTGAGTCCTCCCCGTCTGGGGCCAACGTCCTGACTTTC. The rearrangement joins TRBV10-3 to TRBJ2-6, with D unclear. Between the trimmed V and J ends, which lost 0 bases and 1 base, there was a span of 7 bases. This CDR3 contains 16 residues. Germline V gene data show CDR1 as ENHRY and CDR2 as SYGVKD.

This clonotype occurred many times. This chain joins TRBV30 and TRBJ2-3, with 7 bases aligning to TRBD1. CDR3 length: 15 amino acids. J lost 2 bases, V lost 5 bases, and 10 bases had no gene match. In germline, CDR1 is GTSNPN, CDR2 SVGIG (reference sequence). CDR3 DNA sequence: TGTGCCTGGTCTCCCGGACAGGAGAACACAGATACGCAGTATTTT. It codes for CAWSPGQENTDTQYF.

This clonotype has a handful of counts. Here the CDR3 reads CASSSAGGQGGKLFF. The CDR3 nucleotides read TGCGCCAGCAGCTCAGCCGGGGGACAGGGTGGAAAACTGTTTTTT. The chain is built from TRBV5-1 and TRBJ1-4; TRBD1 matches at 9 bases. Trimming took 3 bases from V and 10 from J; bases not matched to a gene: 10. The CDR3 contains 15 residues. CDR1 SGHRS and CDR2 YFSETQ come from the germline V gene.

CDR3 DNA sequence: TGTGCCAGCAGCCAAGTTTACCAGCGGGGGGCCGCCAGCTCTGGGGCCAACGTCCTGACTTTC. This codes for CASSQVYQRGAASSGANVLTF. This sequence joins TRBV3-1 and TRBJ2-6, with TRBD2 matching 9 bases. V shed 1 base, J shed 0 bases, and the junction held 13 bases outside the gene matches. Germline V gene sequence: CDR1 LGHDT, CDR2 YNNKEL (reference sequence). The CDR3 contains 21 residues. Filled out from reference TRBV3-1 and TRBJ2-6, the complete variable domain reads DTAVSQTPKYLVTQMGNDKSIKCEQNLGHDTMYWYKQDSKKFLKIMFSYNNKELIINETVPNRFSPKSPDKAHLNLHINSLELGDSAVYFCASSQVYQRGAASSGANVLTFGAGSRLTVL.

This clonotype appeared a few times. Written as DNA, the CDR3 is TGCGCCAGCAGCCCGGAGACCCAGTACTTC. Amino acid sequence: CASSPETQYF. The chain combines TRBV4-1 with TRBJ2-5; D is uncertain. The CDR3 loop spans 10 amino acids. Germline CDR1 MGHRA, CDR2 YSYEKL. V lost 4 bases, J lost 5 bases, and 2 bases lay in between.

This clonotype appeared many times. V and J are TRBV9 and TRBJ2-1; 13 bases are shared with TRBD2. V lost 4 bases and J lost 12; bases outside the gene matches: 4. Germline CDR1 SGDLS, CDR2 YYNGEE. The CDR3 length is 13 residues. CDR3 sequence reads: CASSPGTSGMQFF. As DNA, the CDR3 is TGTGCCAGCAGCCCCGGGACTAGCGGGATGCAGTTCTTC. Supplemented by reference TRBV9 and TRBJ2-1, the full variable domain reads DSGVTQTPKHLITATGQRVTLRCSPRSGDLSVYWYQQSLDQGLQFLIQYYNGEERAKGNILERFSAQQFPDLHSELNLSSLELGDSALYFCASSPGTSGMQFFGPGTRLTVL.

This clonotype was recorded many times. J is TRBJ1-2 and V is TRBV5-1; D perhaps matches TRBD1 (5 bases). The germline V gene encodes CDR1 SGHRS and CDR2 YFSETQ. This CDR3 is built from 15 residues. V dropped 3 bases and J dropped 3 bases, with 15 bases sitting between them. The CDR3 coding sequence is TGCGCCAGCAGCTCATATGGACCGGGGGACTATGGCTACACCTTC. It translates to CASSSYGPGDYGYTF. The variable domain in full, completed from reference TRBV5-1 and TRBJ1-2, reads KAGVTQTPRYLIKTRGQQVTLSCSPISGHRSVSWYQQTPGQGLQFLFEYFSETQRNKGNFPGRFSGRQFSNSRSEMNVSTLELGDSALYLCASSSYGPGDYGYTFGSGTRLTVV.

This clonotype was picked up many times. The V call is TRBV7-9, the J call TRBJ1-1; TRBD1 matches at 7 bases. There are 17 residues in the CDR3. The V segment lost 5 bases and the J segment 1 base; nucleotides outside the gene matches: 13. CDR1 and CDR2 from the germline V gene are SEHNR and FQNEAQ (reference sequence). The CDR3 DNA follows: TGTGCCAGCAGCCCCCGGGACAGATGGCTGGGGAACACTGAAGCTTTCTTT. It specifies CASSPRDRWLGNTEAFF.

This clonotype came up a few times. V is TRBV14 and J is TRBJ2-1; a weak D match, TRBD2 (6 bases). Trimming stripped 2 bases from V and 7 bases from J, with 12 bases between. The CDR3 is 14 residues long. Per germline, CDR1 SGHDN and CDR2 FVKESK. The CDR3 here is CASSQQLALNEQFF. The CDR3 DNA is TGTGCCAGCAGCCAACAACTAGCTTTGAATGAGCAGTTCTTC.

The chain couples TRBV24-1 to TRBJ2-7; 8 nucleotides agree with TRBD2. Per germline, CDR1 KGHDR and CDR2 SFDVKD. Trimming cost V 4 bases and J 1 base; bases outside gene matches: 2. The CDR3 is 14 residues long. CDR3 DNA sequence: TGTGCCACCAGTGAAGCGGGAGCTTCCTACGAGCAGTACGTC. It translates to CATSEAGASYEQYV.

The DNA for the CDR3 is TGTGCCTGGAGTGTCATGGGGATCATGCCCCAGCATTTT. Residues: CAWSVMGIMPQHF. This chain uses TRBV30 with TRBJ1-5; D unclear. Germline V gene sequence: CDR1 GTSNPN, CDR2 SVGIG (reference sequence). The CDR3 contains 13 residues. Trimming removed 0 bases at V and 9 bases at J, with 12 bases between.

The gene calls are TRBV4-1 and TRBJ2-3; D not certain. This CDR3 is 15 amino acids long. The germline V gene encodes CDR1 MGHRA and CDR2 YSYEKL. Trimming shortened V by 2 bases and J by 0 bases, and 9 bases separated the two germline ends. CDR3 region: CASSQWVGSTDTQYF. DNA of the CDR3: TGCGCCAGCAGCCAATGGGTTGGGAGCACAGATACGCAGTATTTT.

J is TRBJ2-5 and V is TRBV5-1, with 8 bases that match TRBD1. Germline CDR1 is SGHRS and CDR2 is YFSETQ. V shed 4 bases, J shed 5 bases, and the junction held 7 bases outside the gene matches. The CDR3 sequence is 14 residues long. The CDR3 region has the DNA TGCGCCAGCAGCCTGGACAGGGCGGAGGAGACCCAGTACTTC. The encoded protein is CASSLDRAEETQYF.

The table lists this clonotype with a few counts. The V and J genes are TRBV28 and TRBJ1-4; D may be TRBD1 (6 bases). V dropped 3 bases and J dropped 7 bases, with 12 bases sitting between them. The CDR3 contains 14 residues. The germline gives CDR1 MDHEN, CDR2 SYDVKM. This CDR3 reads CASSLSGGSEKLFF. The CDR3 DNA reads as TGTGCCAGCAGTTTGTCGGGGGGCAGTGAAAAACTGTTTTTT.

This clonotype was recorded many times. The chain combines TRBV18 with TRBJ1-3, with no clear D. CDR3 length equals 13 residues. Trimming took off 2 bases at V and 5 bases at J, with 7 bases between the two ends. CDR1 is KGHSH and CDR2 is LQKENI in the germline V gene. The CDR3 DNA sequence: TGTGCCAGCTCACCAAATAGGAGAAACACCATATATTTT. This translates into CASSPNRRNTIYF. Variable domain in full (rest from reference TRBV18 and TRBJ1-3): NAGVMQNPRHLVRRRGQEARLRCSPMKGHSHVYWYRQLPEEGLKFMVYLQKENIIDESGMPKERFSAEFPKEGPSILRIQQVVRGDSAAYFCASSPNRRNTIYFGEGSWLTVV.

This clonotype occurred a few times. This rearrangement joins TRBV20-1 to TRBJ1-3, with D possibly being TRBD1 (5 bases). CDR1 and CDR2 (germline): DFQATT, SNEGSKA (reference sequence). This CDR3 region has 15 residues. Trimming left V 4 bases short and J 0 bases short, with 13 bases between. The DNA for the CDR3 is TGCAGTGCTAACACCGGGGCTTTCTCTGGAAACACCATATATTTT. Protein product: CSANTGAFSGNTIYF.

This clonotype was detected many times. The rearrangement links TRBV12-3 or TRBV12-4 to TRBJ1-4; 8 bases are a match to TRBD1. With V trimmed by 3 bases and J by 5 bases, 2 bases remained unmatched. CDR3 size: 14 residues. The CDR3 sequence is CASSFQGANEKLFF. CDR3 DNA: TGTGCCAGCAGTTTCCAGGGGGCGAATGAAAAACTGTTTTTT.

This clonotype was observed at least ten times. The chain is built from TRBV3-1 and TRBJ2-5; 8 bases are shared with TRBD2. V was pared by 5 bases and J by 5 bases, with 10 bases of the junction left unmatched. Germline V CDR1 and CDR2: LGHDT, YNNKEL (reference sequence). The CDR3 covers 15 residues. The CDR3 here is CASSGLTGGGETQYF. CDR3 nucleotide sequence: TGTGCCAGCAGCGGACTGACCGGCGGGGGGGAGACCCAGTACTTC.

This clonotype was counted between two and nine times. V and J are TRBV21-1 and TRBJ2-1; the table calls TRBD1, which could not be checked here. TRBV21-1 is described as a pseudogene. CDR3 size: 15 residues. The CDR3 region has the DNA TGTGCCAGCAGCAAAGCGCCCGGGGGGCGCAATGAGCAGTTCTTC. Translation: CASSKAPGGRNEQFF.

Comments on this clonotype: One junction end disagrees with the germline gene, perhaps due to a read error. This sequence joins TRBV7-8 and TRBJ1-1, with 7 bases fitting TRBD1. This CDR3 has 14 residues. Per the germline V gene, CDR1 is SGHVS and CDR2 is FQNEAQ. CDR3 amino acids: CASSSRQGSTGAFF. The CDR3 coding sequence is TGTGCCAGCAGCTCCCGACAGGGATCGACTGGAGCTTTCTTT.

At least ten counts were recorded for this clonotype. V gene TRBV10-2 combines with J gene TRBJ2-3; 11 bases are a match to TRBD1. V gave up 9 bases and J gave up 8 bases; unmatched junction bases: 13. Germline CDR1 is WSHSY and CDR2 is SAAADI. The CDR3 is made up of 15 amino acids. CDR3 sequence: CARDRGLGCVGTQYF. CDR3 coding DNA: TGCGCCAGGGACAGGGGGCTTGGGTGTGTCGGTACGCAGTATTTT.

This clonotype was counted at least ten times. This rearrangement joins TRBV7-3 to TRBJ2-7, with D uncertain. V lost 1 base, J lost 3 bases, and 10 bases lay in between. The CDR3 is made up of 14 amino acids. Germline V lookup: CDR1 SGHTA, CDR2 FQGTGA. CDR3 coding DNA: TGTGCCAGCAGCTTAAAGCCAAACCACTACGAGCAGTACTTC. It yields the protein CASSLKPNHYEQYF. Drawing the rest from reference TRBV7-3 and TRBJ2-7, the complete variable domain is GAGVSQTPSNKVTEKGKYVELRCDPISGHTALYWYRQSLGQGPEFLIYFQGTGAADDSGLPNDRFFAVRPEGSVSTLKIQRTERGDSAVYLCASSLKPNHYEQYFGPGTRLTVT.

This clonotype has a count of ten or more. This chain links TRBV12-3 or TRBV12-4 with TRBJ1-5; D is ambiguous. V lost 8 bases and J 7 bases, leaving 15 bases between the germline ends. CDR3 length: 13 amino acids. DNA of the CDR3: TGTGCCAGCGCCCCGGACGAGGACCAGCCCCAGCATTTT. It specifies CASAPDEDQPQHF.

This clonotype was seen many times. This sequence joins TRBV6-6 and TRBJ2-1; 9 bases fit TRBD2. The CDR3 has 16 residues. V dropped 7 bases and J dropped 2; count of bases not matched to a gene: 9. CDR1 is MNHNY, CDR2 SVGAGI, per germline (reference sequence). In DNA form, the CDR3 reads TGTGCCAGCAAGGCTGCGAAGCGGGGGGCCTACAATGAGCAGTTCTTC. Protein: CASKAAKRGAYNEQFF.

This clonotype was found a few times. The CDR3 loop reads CASSQAGPLRSYEQYF. The CDR3 DNA sequence: TGTGCCAGCAGTCAAGCGGGGCCCCTCCGCTCCTACGAGCAGTACTTC. The chain joins TRBV6-2 or TRBV6-3 to TRBJ2-7; 7 bases match TRBD2. This CDR3 is 16 amino acids long. The germline V gene has CDR1 MNHEY and CDR2 SVGEGT. V shed 5 bases and J 0 bases; nucleotides not matched to a gene: 10.